These 25 T cell receptor beta chains came from one sample sequenced in a study of blood T cell repertoires in COVID-19 (dated by TCRdb to the early 2020s). Library creation used the immunoSEQ multiplex PCR assay. TCRdb took over this immuneACCESS table, retaining in-frame rearrangements with V and J assigned. Such tables are incomplete; in checked studies, under half of the missing clones stem from an unresolved V gene, and the remainder is unexplained. This sample has around 120,000 clones in its table, and more than 90% of those were observed once. Roughly 4.5% of the sample is in the top ten clones. Sequencing was performed on peripheral blood. These receptors were collected from a man aged 55 to 70 with COVID-19, enrolled during active disease.

The chain couples TRBV7-3 to TRBJ1-2; D call uncertain. The V end was cut by 2 bases, the J end by 8 bases, with 12 bases between. Germline V lookup: CDR1 SGHTA, CDR2 FQGTGA. The CDR3 loop spans 13 amino acids. CDR3 in DNA: TGTGCCAGCAGCTTAGGAGGAAGGGAAGGCTACACCTTC. Protein product: CASSLGGREGYTF.

The chain recombines TRBV14 with TRBJ1-1; D uncertain. Trimming stripped 0 bases from V and 2 bases from J, with 7 bases between. Germline V gives CDR1 SGHDN, CDR2 FVKESK. The CDR3 loop spans 14 amino acids. CDR3 DNA sequence: TGTGCCAGCAGCCAAGAGGGCAGTAACACTGAAGCTTTCTTT. It translates to CASSQEGSNTEAFF.

This sequence joins TRBV7-9 and TRBJ2-5; 14 bases line up with TRBD2. Germline assignment: CDR1 SEHNR and CDR2 FQNEAQ (reference sequence). The junction had 7 bases not matched to a gene; V was cut back by 4 bases and J by 3 bases. The CDR3 has 17 residues. The CDR3 sequence: CASSSPGTSGREETQYF. CDR3 nucleotide sequence: TGTGCCAGCAGCTCTCCCGGGACTAGCGGGAGAGAAGAGACCCAGTACTTC.

The chain couples TRBV7-9 to TRBJ1-1, with a tentative D call TRBD1 (5 bases). V was shortened by 5 bases and J by 4 bases, with 14 bases between the two germline ends. CDR1 and CDR2 (germline): SEHNR, FQNEAQ (reference sequence). The CDR3 has 14 residues. In DNA form, the CDR3 reads TGTGCCAGCAGCCCTTCTAATGGGGCCACTGAAGCTTTCTTT. Translated, it gives CASSPSNGATEAFF.

This rearrangement joins TRBV6-1 to TRBJ1-2, with D perhaps matching TRBD1 (6 bases). The CDR3 is 13 residues long. V lost 6 bases, J lost 1 base, and 9 bases lay in between. Germline V lookup: CDR1 MNHNS, CDR2 SASEGT. In nucleotides, the CDR3 is TGTGCCAGCAGGGACAGTTTTAACTATGGCTACACCTTC. Residues: CASRDSFNYGYTF.

The chain uses TRBV28 and TRBJ1-3, with D tentatively TRBD1 (5 bases). CDR3 length: 14 amino acids. Germline CDR1 is MDHEN and CDR2 is SYDVKM. The V gene lost 5 bases and the J gene lost 4 bases, with 12 bases spanning the gap. The CDR3 loop reads CASSPQGGGNTIYF. Written as DNA, the CDR3 is TGTGCCAGCAGTCCCCAGGGCGGAGGAAACACCATATATTTT.

The chain uses TRBV5-1 and TRBJ2-1; 13 nucleotides align to TRBD2. V gave up 4 bases and J gave up 4 bases; unmatched junction bases: 5. Germline CDR1 is SGHRS and CDR2 is YFSETQ. The CDR3 runs 16 residues. The CDR3 reads CASSPWTSGSYNEQFF. The CDR3 DNA is TGCGCCAGCAGCCCATGGACTAGCGGGAGTTACAATGAGCAGTTCTTC.

This rearrangement joins TRBV5-4 to TRBJ2-5; 8 bases fit TRBD1. J lost 4 bases, V lost 0 bases, and 5 bases had no gene match. CDR1 is SGHNT, CDR2 YYREEE, per germline (reference sequence). This CDR3 is 15 amino acids long. The CDR3 loop is CASSLGQGPLETQYF. In nucleotides, the CDR3 is TGTGCCAGCAGCTTGGGACAGGGGCCCTTAGAGACCCAGTACTTC.

This chain joins TRBV5-8 and TRBJ2-7; the D is unclear. Deletions cut 2 bases from V and 5 bases from J, with 5 bases between. The germline V gene encodes CDR1 SGHTS and CDR2 YDEGEE. The length of the CDR3 is 11 residues. Written as DNA, the CDR3 is TGTGCCAGCAGCTTTCTTGACGAGCAGTACTTC. Translation: CASSFLDEQYF.

The chain is built from TRBV12-5 and TRBJ1-1, with D uncertain. The CDR3 is 12 amino acids. Germline lookup yields CDR1 LGHNT and CDR2 FRNRAP. Trimming cost V 6 bases and J 1 base, with 6 bases left between them. CDR3 loop: CASGPQNTEAFF. The CDR3 bases are TGTGCTAGTGGCCCACAGAACACTGAAGCTTTCTTT.

In the case of this clone: Relative to the germline gene, one junction end is altered; a read error may explain this. The chain's CDR3 is CASGLAGQGANTGELFF. The CDR3 DNA reads TGTGCTAGTGGTTTGGCCGGACAGGGGGCGAATACCGGGGAGCTGTTTTTT. The gene calls are TRBV12-5 and TRBJ2-2; 11 nucleotides agree with TRBD1. This CDR3 contains 17 residues. In germline, CDR1 is LGHNT, CDR2 FRNRAP.

This chain uses TRBV24-1 with TRBJ2-1; 12 bases fit TRBD2. The CDR3 spans 15 residues. In germline, CDR1 is KGHDR, CDR2 SFDVKD. The junction had 12 bases not matched to a gene; V was cut back by 9 bases and J by 10 bases. CDR3: CATAKAASGREEQFF. The CDR3 bases are TGTGCCACCGCCAAAGCGGCTAGCGGGAGGGAGGAGCAGTTCTTC.

The chain recombines TRBV6-6 with TRBJ2-1; the match to TRBD2 covers 8 bases. Germline V lookup: CDR1 MNHNY, CDR2 SVGAGI (reference sequence). The CDR3 length is 14 residues. The V gene end was trimmed by 6 bases and the J gene end by 8 bases; junction bases not matched to a gene: 9. In nucleotides, the CDR3 is TGTGCCAGCAGCCCCGGGGGGGAGCCCCATGAGCAGTTCTTC. As protein: CASSPGGEPHEQFF.

The chain joins TRBV5-6 to TRBJ2-3; 7 nucleotides line up with TRBD2. The V segment lost 3 bases and the J segment 4 bases; nucleotides outside the gene matches: 8. Germline V gives CDR1 SGHDT, CDR2 YYEEEE. The CDR3 covers 15 residues. The CDR3 is CASSWGGLKADTQYF. In DNA form, the CDR3 reads TGTGCCAGCAGCTGGGGAGGGTTGAAGGCAGATACGCAGTATTTT.

V and J are TRBV30 and TRBJ1-5, with D possibly TRBD1 on 5 matching bases. With 2 bases removed from V and 5 bases from J, the gap between germline ends came to 10 bases. The V gene's germline CDR1 is GTSNPN and CDR2 SVGIG (reference sequence). This CDR3 is 13 amino acids long. The CDR3, as DNA: TGTGCCTGGAGTCCGGGGGGTGATCAGCCCCAGCATTTT. It encodes CAWSPGGDQPQHF.

This chain links TRBV19 with TRBJ2-7; 8 bases fit TRBD1. Germline assignment: CDR1 LNHDA and CDR2 SQIVND (reference sequence). J gave up 4 bases and V 0 bases, and 5 bases lay outside the gene matches. The CDR3 is 15 amino acids. Here the CDR3 DNA reads TGTGCCAGTAGTATAGAGGGGACAGGATTTTACGAGCAGTACTTC. Translating it yields CASSIEGTGFYEQYF. Together with reference TRBV19 and TRBJ2-7, the CDR3 gives the full variable domain: DGGITQSPKYLFRKEGQNVTLSCEQNLNHDAMYWYRQDPGQGLRLIYYSQIVNDFQKGDIAEGYSVSREKKESFPLTVTSAQKNPTAFYLCASSIEGTGFYEQYFGPGTRLTVT.

J is TRBJ1-2 and V is TRBV3-1 (or the pseudogene TRBV3-2), with TRBD1 identical over 9 bases. The CDR3 is made up of 15 amino acids. The V gene's germline CDR1 is LGHDT and CDR2 YNNKEL (reference sequence). V lost 1 base, J lost 6 bases, and 6 bases stayed unmatched. CDR3 DNA sequence: TGTGCCAGCAGCCAAGGGGACAGGGAGTTTGATGGCTACACCTTC. It translates to CASSQGDREFDGYTF.

The chain couples TRBV7-3 to TRBJ2-3, with a tentative D call TRBD2 (6 bases). Looked up from germline, CDR1 is SGHTA and CDR2 is FQGTGA. V lost 5 bases and J 7 bases, leaving 25 bases between the germline ends. The CDR3 has 17 amino acids. CDR3 nucleotides: TGTGCCAGCAGCCCCCGGGAGCCTGGTTTTGGGCGCTATACGCAGTATTTT. Amino acids: CASSPREPGFGRYTQYF.

The chain is built from TRBV11-3 and TRBJ2-7, with D possibly TRBD1 on 6 matching bases. V was cut by 5 bases and J by 3 bases, with 20 bases left in between. Germline V gene sequence: CDR1 SGHNT, CDR2 YENEEA. The CDR3 has 16 amino acids. DNA for the CDR3: TGTGCCAGCAGCGGGCTATGGACAGTGGAAGGCTACGAGCAGTACTTC. It is translated as CASSGLWTVEGYEQYF.

V usage is TRBV4-2 and J usage is TRBJ1-1; 8 nucleotides match TRBD1. CDR3 size: 15 residues. Germline lookup yields CDR1 LGHNA and CDR2 YNFKEQ. Trimming cost V 4 bases and J 1 base; bases outside gene matches: 5. The chain's CDR3 is CASSPAGGQNTEAFF. For the CDR3, the DNA is TGTGCCAGCAGCCCCGCAGGGGGCCAGAACACTGAAGCTTTCTTT.

The sample holds a few counts of this clone. The genes are TRBV10-2 and TRBJ1-5; TRBD1 agrees at 7 bases. Per the germline V gene, CDR1 is WSHSY and CDR2 is SAAADI. Losses at the gene ends were 6 bases for V and 2 bases for J; bases not matched to a gene: 4. The CDR3 consists of 14 residues. The CDR3 here is CASRPGQGNQPQHF. The CDR3 DNA is TGCGCCAGCAGACCAGGACAGGGCAATCAGCCCCAGCATTTT.

The chain joins TRBV28 to TRBJ2-7; D uncertain. The CDR3 totals 12 residues. With 5 bases removed from V and 5 bases from J, the gap between germline ends came to 10 bases. Germline values: CDR1 MDHEN, CDR2 SYDVKM. In DNA, the CDR3 is TGTGCCAGCAGTCCCCCTAGGCACGAGCAGTACTTC. This encodes CASSPPRHEQYF. Variable domain in full (rest from reference TRBV28 and TRBJ2-7): DVKVTQSSRYLVKRTGEKVFLECVQDMDHENMFWYRQDPGLGLRLIYFSYDVKMKEKGDIPEGYSVSREKKERFSLILESASTNQTSMYLCASSPPRHEQYFGPGTRLTVT.

This chain uses TRBV5-1 with TRBJ1-1, with TRBD1 identical over 11 bases. In germline, CDR1 is SGHRS, CDR2 YFSETQ. The CDR3 runs to 16 residues. The junction had 7 bases not matched to a gene; V was cut back by 1 base and J by 5 bases. The CDR3 sequence: CASSLPGTGGGTEAFF. As DNA, the CDR3 is TGCGCCAGCAGCTTGCCCGGGACAGGGGGAGGAACTGAAGCTTTCTTT.

Worth noting for this clone: This specimen includes other DNA sequences encoding the same CDR3. The chain has TRBV2 and TRBJ1-5; the D gene is possibly TRBD1 (6 bases). V was cut by 2 bases and J by 1 base, with 6 bases left in between. The CDR3 is 14 amino acids. CDR1 is SNHLY and CDR2 is FYNNEI in the germline V gene. The CDR3 loop reads CASSEQGSNQPQHF. In DNA, the CDR3 is TGTGCCAGCAGTGAACAGGGGAGCAATCAGCCCCAGCATTTT.

Concerning this clone itself: Germline is not matched at one junction end, which may reflect a read error. The rearrangement uses TRBV6-6 and TRBJ2-5, with D uncertain. Germline loops: CDR1 MNHNY, CDR2 SVGAGI (reference sequence). The CDR3 covers 9 residues. In nucleotides, the CDR3 is TGTGCCAGCAGTTACCTGGGCAACTTC. Translated: CASSYLGNF.